This entry concerns a single T cell receptor beta chain. The antigen remains undetermined. The CDR3 is 15 amino acids. The V segment lost 9 bases and the J segment 6 bases; nucleotides outside the gene matches: 14. Germline lookup yields CDR1 MNHEY and CDR2 SMNVEV (reference sequence). The TCR library protocol attached unique molecular identifiers to the individual cDNA molecules. MiXCR, run by TCRdb on the 5' RACE reads, gives a single entry per CDR3 protein. The data hold approximately 66,000 distinct CDR3 sequences, with roughly 13% observed a single time. The data were taken from a study of early T cells in non-severe SARS-CoV-2 infection. Study background: The authors sequenced bulk RNA from unsorted whole blood, leaving chains unpaired.

Study-wide points: VDJdb-based annotation leaned toward anti-spike CD8 responses and missed private and CD4 specificities.

The sample taken for sequencing was whole blood. The source of this sequence is an adult who was a healthcare worker with PCR-confirmed SARS-CoV-2 infection or an uninfected control (not recorded which). The chain carries TRBV27 and TRBJ2-1, with 7 bases lining up with TRBD1. The CDR3 spells CASQTERQGVNEQFF. The CDR3 DNA sequence: TGTGCCAGTCAAACGGAGAGACAGGGAGTCAATGAGCAGTTCTTC.